This TCR beta chain was obtained from a study of T-cell reconstitution after alpha-beta-depleted transplantation in children. Preparation of the TCRbeta library involved a method that used unique molecular identifiers. TCRdb fed the PCR reads into MiXCR, producing one record per CDR3 protein. The data show roughly 200,000 distinct CDR3 sequences, about 6.4% seen once. This clonotype was recorded at least ten times. V trimming: 4 bases; J trimming: 6 bases; junction bases outside the gene matches: 3. This CDR3 is built from 14 residues. The TCR was taken from a human donor who donated a stem cell graft to a child with Wiskott-Aldrich syndrome. This sample comprised PBMCs from the stem cell graft donor, obtained from the stem cell graft. The chain couples TRBV12-3 or TRBV12-4 to TRBJ2-2, with TRBD1 matching over 9 bases. As DNA, the CDR3 is TGTGCCAGCAGTTCCTGGGACAGGGCCGGGGAGCTGTTTTTT. Protein: CASSSWDRAGELFF.